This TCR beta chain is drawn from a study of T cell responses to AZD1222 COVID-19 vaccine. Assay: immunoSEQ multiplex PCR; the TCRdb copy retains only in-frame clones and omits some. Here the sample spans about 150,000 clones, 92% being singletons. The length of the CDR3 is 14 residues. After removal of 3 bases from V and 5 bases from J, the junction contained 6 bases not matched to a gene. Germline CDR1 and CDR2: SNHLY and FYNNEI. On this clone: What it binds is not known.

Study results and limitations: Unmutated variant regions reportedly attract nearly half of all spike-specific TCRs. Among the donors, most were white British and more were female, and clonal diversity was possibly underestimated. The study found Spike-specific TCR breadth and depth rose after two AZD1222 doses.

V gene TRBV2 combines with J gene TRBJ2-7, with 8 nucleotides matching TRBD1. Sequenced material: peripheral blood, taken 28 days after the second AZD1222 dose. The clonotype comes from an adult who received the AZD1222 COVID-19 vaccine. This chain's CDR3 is CASSDRTGIDEQYF. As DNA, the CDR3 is TGTGCCAGCAGTGATCGGACAGGGATCGACGAGCAGTACTTC. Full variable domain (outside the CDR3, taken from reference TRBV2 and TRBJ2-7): EPEVTQTPSHQVTQMGQEVILRCVPISNHLYFYWYRQILGQKVEFLVSFYNNEISEKSEIFDDQFSVERPDGSNFTLKIRSTKLEDSAMYFCASSDRTGIDEQYFGPGTRLTVT.